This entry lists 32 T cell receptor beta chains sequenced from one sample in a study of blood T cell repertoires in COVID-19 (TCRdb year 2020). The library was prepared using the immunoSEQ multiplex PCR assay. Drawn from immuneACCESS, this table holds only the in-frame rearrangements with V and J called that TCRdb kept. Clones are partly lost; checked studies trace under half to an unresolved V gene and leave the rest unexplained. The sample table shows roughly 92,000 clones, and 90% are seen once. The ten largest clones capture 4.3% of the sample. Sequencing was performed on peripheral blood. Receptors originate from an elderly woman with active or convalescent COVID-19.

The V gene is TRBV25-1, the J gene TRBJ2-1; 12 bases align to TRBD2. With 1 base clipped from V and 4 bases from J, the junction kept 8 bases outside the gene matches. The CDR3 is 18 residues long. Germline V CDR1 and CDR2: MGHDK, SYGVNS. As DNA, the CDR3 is TGTGCCAGCAGTGAATTGAGTTTCGGACTAGCGGGGTACAATGAGCAGTTCTTC. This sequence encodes CASSELSFGLAGYNEQFF.

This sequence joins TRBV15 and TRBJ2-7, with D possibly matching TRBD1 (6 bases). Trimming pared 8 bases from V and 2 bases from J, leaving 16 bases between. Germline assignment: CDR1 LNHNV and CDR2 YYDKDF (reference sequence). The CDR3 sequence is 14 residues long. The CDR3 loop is CATSNGRQAYEQYF. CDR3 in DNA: TGTGCCACCTCAAATGGGAGACAGGCCTACGAGCAGTACTTC.

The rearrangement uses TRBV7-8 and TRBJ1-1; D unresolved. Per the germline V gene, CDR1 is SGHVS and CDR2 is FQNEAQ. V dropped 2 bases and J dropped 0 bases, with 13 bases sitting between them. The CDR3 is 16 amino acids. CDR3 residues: CASSLNTLSMNTEAFF. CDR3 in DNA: TGTGCCAGCAGCTTAAATACTTTGTCCATGAACACTGAAGCTTTCTTT.

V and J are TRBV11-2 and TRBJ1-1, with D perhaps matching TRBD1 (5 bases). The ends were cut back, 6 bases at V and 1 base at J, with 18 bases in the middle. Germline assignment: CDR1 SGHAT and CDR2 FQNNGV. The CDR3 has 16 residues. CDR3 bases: TGTGCCAGCAGGCGGTGGGGCAGACAGCAGAACACTGAAGCTTTCTTT. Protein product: CASRRWGRQQNTEAFF.

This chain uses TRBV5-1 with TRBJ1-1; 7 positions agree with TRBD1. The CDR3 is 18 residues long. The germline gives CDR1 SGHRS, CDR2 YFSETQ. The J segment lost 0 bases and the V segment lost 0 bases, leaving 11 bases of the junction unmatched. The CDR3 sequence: CASSLGRGHRRMNTEAFF. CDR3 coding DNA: TGCGCCAGCAGCTTGGGGAGGGGGCATCGTCGGATGAACACTGAAGCTTTCTTT.

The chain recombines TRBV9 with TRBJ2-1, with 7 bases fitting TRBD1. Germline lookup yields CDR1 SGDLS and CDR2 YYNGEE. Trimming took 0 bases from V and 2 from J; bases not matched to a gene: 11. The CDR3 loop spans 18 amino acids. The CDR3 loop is CASSVEAATGITYNEQFF. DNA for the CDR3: TGTGCCAGCAGCGTAGAAGCCGCGACAGGGATAACCTACAATGAGCAGTTCTTC.

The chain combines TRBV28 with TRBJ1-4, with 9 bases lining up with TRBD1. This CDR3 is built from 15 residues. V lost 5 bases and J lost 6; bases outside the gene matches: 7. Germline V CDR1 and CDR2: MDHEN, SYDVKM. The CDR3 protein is CASSTWTGEDEKLFF. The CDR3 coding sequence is TGTGCCAGCAGTACCTGGACAGGGGAGGATGAAAAACTGTTTTTT.

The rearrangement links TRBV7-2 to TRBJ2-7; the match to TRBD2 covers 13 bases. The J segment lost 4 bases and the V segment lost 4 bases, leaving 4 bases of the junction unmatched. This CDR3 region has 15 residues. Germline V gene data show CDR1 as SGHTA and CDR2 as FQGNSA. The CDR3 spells CASSSGLAGVYEQYF. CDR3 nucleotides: TGTGCCAGCAGCTCCGGACTAGCGGGAGTTTACGAGCAGTACTTC.

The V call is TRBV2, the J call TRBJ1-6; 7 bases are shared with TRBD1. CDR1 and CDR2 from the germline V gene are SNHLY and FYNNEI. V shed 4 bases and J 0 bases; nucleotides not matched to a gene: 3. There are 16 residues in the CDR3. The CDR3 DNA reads TGTGCCAGCAGTGTACAGGGGAGCTCCTATAATTCACCCCTCCACTTT. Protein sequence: CASSVQGSSYNSPLHF.

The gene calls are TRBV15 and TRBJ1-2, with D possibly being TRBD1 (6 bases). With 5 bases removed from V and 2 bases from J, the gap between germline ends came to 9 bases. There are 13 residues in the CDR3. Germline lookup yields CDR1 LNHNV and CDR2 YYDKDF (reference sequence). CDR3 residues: CATSLTGNYGYTF. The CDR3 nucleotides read TGTGCCACCAGCTTGACAGGAAACTATGGCTACACCTTC.

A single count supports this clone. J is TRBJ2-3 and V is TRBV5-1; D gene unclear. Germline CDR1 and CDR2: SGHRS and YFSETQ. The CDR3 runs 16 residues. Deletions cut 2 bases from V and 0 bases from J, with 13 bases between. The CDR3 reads CASSFDGAPSTDTQYF. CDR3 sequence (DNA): TGCGCCAGCAGCTTTGACGGAGCTCCTAGCACAGATACGCAGTATTTT.

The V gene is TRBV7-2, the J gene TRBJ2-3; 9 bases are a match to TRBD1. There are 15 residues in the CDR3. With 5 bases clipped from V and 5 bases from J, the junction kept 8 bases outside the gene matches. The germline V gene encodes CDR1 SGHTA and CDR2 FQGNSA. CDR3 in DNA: TGTGCCAGCAGCGTCACAGGGGGCGGGATAGATACGCAGTATTTT. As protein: CASSVTGGGIDTQYF.

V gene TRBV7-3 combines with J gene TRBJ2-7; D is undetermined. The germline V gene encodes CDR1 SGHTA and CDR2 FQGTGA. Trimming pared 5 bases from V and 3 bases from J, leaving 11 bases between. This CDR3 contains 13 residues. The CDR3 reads CASSPPGSYEQYF. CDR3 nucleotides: TGTGCCAGCAGCCCCCCAGGTAGCTACGAGCAGTACTTC.

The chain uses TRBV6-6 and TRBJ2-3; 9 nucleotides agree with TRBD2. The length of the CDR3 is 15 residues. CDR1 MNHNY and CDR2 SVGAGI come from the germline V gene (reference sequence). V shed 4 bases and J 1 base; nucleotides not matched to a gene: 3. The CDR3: CASSSKREGTDTQYF. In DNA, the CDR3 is TGTGCCAGCAGTTCCAAGCGGGAGGGCACAGATACGCAGTATTTT.

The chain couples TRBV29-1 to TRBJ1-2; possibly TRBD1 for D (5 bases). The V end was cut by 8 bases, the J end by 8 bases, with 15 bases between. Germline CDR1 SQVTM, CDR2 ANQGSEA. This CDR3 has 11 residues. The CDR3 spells CSSGGTPGYTF. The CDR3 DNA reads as TGCAGCTCTGGGGGGACCCCCGGCTACACCTTC.

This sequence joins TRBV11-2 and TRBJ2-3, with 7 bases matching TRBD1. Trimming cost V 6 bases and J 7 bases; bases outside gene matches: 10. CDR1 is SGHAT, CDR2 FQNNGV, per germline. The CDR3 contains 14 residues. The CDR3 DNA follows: TGTGCCAGCAGGTCTTGGCAGGGGGAAAATACGCAGTATTTT. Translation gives CASRSWQGENTQYF.

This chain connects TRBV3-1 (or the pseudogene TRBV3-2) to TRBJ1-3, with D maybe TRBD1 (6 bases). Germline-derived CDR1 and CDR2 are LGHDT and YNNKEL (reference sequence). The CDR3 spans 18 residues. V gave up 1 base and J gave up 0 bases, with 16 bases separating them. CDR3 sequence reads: CASSQAQGKWSSGNTIYF. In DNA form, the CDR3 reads TGTGCCAGCAGCCAAGCTCAGGGGAAGTGGAGCTCTGGAAACACCATATATTTT.

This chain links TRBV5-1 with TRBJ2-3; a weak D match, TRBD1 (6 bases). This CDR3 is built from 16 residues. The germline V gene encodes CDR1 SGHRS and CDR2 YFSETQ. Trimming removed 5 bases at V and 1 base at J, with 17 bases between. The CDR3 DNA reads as TGCGCCAGCAGGTTACAAACAGGGTCGGGCACAGATACGCAGTATTTT. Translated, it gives CASRLQTGSGTDTQYF.

In DNA, the CDR3 is TGTGCCAGTAGTATACAAGCGGGACAAAACAATGAGCAGTTCTTC. It encodes CASSIQAGQNNEQFF. V usage is TRBV19 and J usage is TRBJ2-1; D might be TRBD2 (7 bases). CDR1 and CDR2 from the germline V gene are LNHDA and SQIVND (reference sequence). The CDR3 sequence is 15 residues long. The V end was cut by 2 bases, the J end by 5 bases, with 13 bases between.

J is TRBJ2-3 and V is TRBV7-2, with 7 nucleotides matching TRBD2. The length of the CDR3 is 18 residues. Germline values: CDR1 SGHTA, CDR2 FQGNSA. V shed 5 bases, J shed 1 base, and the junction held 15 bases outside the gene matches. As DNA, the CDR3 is TGTGCCAGCAGCGCCGCTATCCGGGAGCGGGGTGGCACAGATACGCAGTATTTT. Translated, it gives CASSAAIRERGGTDTQYF.

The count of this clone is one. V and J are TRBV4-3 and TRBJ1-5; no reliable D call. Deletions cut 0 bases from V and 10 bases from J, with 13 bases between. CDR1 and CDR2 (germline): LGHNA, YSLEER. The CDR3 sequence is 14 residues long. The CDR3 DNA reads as TGCGCCAGCAGCCAAGATTCAGGATTAGGTCCCCAGCATTTT. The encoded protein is CASSQDSGLGPQHF.

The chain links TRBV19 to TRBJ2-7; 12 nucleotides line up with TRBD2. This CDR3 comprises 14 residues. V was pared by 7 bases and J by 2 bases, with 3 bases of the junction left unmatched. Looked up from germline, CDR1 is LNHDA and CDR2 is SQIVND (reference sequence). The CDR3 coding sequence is TGTGCCAGTACGCGGACTAGCGGGACCTACGAGCAGTACTTC. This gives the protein CASTRTSGTYEQYF.

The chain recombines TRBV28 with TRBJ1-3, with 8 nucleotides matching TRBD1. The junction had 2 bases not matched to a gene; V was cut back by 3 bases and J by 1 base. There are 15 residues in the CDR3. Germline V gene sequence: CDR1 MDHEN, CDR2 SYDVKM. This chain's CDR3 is CASSFQGASGNTIYF. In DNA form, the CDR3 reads TGTGCCAGCAGTTTCCAGGGGGCTTCTGGAAACACCATATATTTT.

This CDR3 reads CASSLGLAPEQYF. The CDR3 DNA follows: TGTGCCAGCAGTTTGGGACTAGCGCCCGAGCAGTACTTC. The chain uses TRBV12-3 or TRBV12-4 and TRBJ2-7; 10 bases are shared with TRBD2. With 3 bases clipped from V and 6 bases from J, the junction kept 2 bases outside the gene matches. This CDR3 region has 13 residues.

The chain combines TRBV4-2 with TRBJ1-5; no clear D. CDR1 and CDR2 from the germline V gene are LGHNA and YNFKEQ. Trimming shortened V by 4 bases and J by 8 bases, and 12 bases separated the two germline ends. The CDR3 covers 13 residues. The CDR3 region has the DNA TGTGCCAGCAGCCTGAGTGCCGAAAAGCCCCAGCATTTT. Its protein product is CASSLSAEKPQHF.

CDR3 amino acids: CASRSSSGSSYNEQFF. CDR3 sequence (DNA): TGTGCCAGCAGATCGAGTAGCGGTTCATCCTACAATGAGCAGTTCTTC. This sequence joins TRBV14 and TRBJ2-1, with D possibly being TRBD2 (6 bases). The CDR3 contains 16 residues. V was clipped by 6 bases and J by 1 base, with 16 bases between them. Germline CDR1 and CDR2: SGHDN and FVKESK. Full variable domain (rest looked up from reference TRBV14 and TRBJ2-1): EAGVTQFPSHSVIEKGQTVTLRCDPISGHDNLYWYRRVMGKEIKFLLHFVKESKQDESGMPNNRFLAERTGGTYSTLKVQPAELEDSGVYFCASRSSSGSSYNEQFFGPGTRLTVL.

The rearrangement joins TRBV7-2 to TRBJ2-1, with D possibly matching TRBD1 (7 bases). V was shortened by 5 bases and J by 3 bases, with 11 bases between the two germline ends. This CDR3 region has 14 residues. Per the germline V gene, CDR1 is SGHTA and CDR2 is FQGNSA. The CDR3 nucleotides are TGTGCCAGCAGCGCGGGACAGATCTACAATGAGCAGTTCTTC. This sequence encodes CASSAGQIYNEQFF.

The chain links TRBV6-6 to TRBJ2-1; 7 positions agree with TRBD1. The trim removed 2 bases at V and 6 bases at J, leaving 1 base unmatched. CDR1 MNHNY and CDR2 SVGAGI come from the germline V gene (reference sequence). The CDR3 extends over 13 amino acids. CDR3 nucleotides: TGTGCCAGCAGTTACGGACAGGTCAATGAGCAGTTCTTC. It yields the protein CASSYGQVNEQFF.

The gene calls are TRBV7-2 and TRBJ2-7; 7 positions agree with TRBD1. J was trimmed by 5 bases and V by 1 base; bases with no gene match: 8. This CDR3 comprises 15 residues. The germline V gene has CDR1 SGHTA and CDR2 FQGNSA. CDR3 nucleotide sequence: TGTGCCAGCAGCTTAGGACAGGGCAAATGGGACGAGCAGTACTTC. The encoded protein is CASSLGQGKWDEQYF.

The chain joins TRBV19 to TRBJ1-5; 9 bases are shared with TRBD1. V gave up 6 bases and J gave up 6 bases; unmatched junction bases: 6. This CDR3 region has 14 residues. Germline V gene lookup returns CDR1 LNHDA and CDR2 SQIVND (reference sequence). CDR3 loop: CASRRDRVIQPQHF. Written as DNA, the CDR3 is TGTGCCAGTAGACGGGACAGGGTAATTCAGCCCCAGCATTTT.

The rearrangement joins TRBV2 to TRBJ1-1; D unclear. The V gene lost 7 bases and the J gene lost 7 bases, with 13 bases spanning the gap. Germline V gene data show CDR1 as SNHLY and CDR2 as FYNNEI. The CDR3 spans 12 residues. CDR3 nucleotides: TGTGCCAGCACTGGAAGACACCATGAAGCTTTCTTT. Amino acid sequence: CASTGRHHEAFF.

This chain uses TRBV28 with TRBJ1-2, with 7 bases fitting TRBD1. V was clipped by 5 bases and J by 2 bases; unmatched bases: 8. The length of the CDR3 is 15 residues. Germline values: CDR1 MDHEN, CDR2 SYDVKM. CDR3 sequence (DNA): TGTGCCAGCAGTGCGATCGGGACAGTCAACTATGGCTACACCTTC. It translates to CASSAIGTVNYGYTF.